Listed below are T cell receptor beta chains from one sample, sequenced in a study of radiation and T cells in renal cell carcinoma. Sequencing used immunoSEQ multiplex PCR; TCRdb keeps in-frame clones, though not all of them. The sample carries about 160,000 clones, roughly nine tenths recorded once. Sequencing was performed on blood, taken from a patient whose treatment included radiotherapy and nephrectomy. The receptors were sampled from a woman between 65 and 79 years old with renal cell carcinoma. Both conserved end residues are part of each CDR3. Each record gives: V gene, clone size, J gene, D gene, CDR3 protein, CDR3 DNA. A D gene is named only where the DNA matches it firmly. A row's size may be missing; if present it is once, few, many or a size class.

TRBV27	.	TRBJ2-3	.	CASSLLASTDTQYF	TGTGCCAGCAGTTTGCTCGCAAGCACAGATACGCAGTATTTT
TRBV2	.	TRBJ2-1	.	CASSAGSPYNEQFF	TGTGCCAGCAGTGCAGGGTCCCCATACAATGAGCAGTTCTTC
TRBV4-2	.	TRBJ1-6	TRBD1	CASSQGQGAYNSPLHF	TGTGCCAGCAGCCAAGGCCAGGGGGCCTATAATTCACCCCTCCACTTT
TRBV30	.	TRBJ1-1	.	CAWSVSMNTEAFF	TGTGCCTGGAGTGTATCCATGAACACTGAAGCTTTCTTT
TRBV9	.	TRBJ1-3	.	CASSVGPQGSSGNTIYF	TGTGCCAGCAGCGTAGGCCCGCAAGGGAGCTCTGGAAACACCATATATTTT
TRBV4-3	.	TRBJ1-2	.	CASSQDSRDNYGYTF	TGCGCCAGCAGCCAAGATTCCAGGGATAACTATGGCTACACCTTC
TRBV27	.	TRBJ2-1	.	CASSSSTGSSYNEQFF	TGTGCCAGCAGTTCCTCTACAGGGAGCTCCTACAATGAGCAGTTCTTC
TRBV5-1	.	TRBJ2-5	.	CASSIETHQETQYF	TGCGCCAGCAGCATAGAGACACACCAAGAGACCCAGTACTTC
TRBV9	.	TRBJ1-6	.	CASSPSPTDSPLHF	TGTGCCAGCAGCCCCAGTCCCACAGATTCACCCCTCCACTTT
TRBV4-3	.	TRBJ2-5	TRBD2	CASSHSRRLAETQYF	TGCGCCAGCAGCCATTCACGACGACTAGCAGAGACCCAGTACTTC
TRBV7-9	.	TRBJ2-3	TRBD2	CASSLLAWGGTSTDTQYF	TGTGCCAGCAGCTTACTAGCTTGGGGGGGAACTAGCACAGATACGCAGTATTTT
TRBV9	.	TRBJ1-1	TRBD1	CASSAPGQGTEAFF	TGTGCCAGCAGCGCCCCGGGACAGGGGACTGAAGCTTTCTTT
TRBV30	.	TRBJ1-1	.	CAWSVNIYTEAFF	TGTGCCTGGAGTGTAAACATCTACACTGAAGCTTTCTTT
TRBV19	.	TRBJ1-2	.	CASSLRSADGYTF	TGTGCCAGTAGTTTACGGTCCGCGGATGGCTACACCTTC
TRBV4-2	.	TRBJ1-5	.	CASSQGVQGGQPQHF	TGTGCCAGCAGCCAAGGGGTACAGGGTGGTCAGCCCCAGCATTTT
TRBV4-2	.	TRBJ1-1	TRBD1	CASSQVSTGVNTEAFF	TGTGCCAGCAGCCAAGTTTCGACAGGGGTGAACACTGAAGCTTTCTTT
TRBV5-1	few	TRBJ1-1	.	CASSPAGEDTEAFF	TGCGCCAGCAGCCCCGCTGGGGAGGACACTGAAGCTTTCTTT
TRBV4-1	.	TRBJ1-2	TRBD1	CASSQAGTVANYGYTF	TGCGCCAGCAGCCAAGCAGGGACAGTCGCTAACTATGGCTACACCTTC
TRBV7-2	.	TRBJ1-6	.	CASSLVASRDNSPLHF	TGTGCCAGCAGCTTAGTCGCCAGCCGAGACAATTCACCCCTCCACTTT
TRBV6-5	.	TRBJ1-6	.	CASKDGAKGSPLHF	TGTGCCAGCAAGGACGGCGCCAAGGGATCACCCCTCCACTTT
TRBV25-1	.	TRBJ1-1	.	CASSDSGVNTEAFF	TGTGCCAGCAGTGATTCAGGGGTGAACACTGAAGCTTTCTTT
TRBV27	.	TRBJ2-1	.	CASSLGIHRDNEQFF	TGTGCCAGCAGTTTAGGAATTCACAGAGACAATGAGCAGTTCTTC
TRBV6-1	.	TRBJ1-5	.	CASTRAGDQPQHF	TGTGCCAGCACCCGGGCCGGGGATCAGCCCCAGCATTTT
TRBV27	many	TRBJ2-7	.	CASSSLTRAGYEQYF	TGTGCCAGCAGTTCATTGACCAGGGCAGGGTACGAGCAGTACTTC